Below are 25 T cell receptor beta chains sequenced from a single sample in a study of blood T cells in healthy people across ages. Then a second PCR, running about 6 to 12 cycles, was carried out with a sample-barcoded 5' primer and a J-beta primer mix. From the 5' RACE reads, TCRdb called clonotypes with MiXCR, one entry per CDR3 protein. Here the sample spans about 1,500,000 distinct CDR3 sequences, 42% being singletons. Sample: blood. These receptors came from a woman aged 18-30 years in good health.

This clonotype occurred a few times. The V call is TRBV6-5, the J call TRBJ2-7; weak D call: TRBD1 (5 bases). The CDR3 extends over 14 amino acids. CDR1 and CDR2 (germline): MNHEY, SVGAGI. Trimming left V 4 bases short and J 1 base short, with 11 bases between. CDR3: CASSWAGPSYEQYF. CDR3 bases: TGTGCCAGCAGTTGGGCAGGGCCTTCCTACGAGCAGTACTTC.

This clonotype has just a few counts. The chain combines TRBV3-1 with TRBJ2-5; 14 bases map to TRBD2. This CDR3 is 16 amino acids long. The junction had 7 bases not matched to a gene; V was cut back by 3 bases and J by 7 bases. Germline V gives CDR1 LGHDT, CDR2 YNNKEL (reference sequence). CDR3 in amino acids: CASSHGTSGGRSTQYF. Written as DNA, the CDR3 is TGTGCCAGCAGCCATGGGACTAGCGGGGGCCGGTCGACCCAGTACTTC.

The chain carries TRBV2 and TRBJ2-1; weak D call: TRBD2 (5 bases). V was shortened by 8 bases and J by 0 bases, with 11 bases between the two germline ends. There are 14 residues in the CDR3. Looked up from germline, CDR1 is SNHLY and CDR2 is FYNNEI. CDR3 DNA: TGTGCCAGCCTTCGGGGTAGCTCCTACAATGAGCAGTTCTTC. As protein: CASLRGSSYNEQFF.

Only a few counts were recorded for this clonotype. This chain uses TRBV7-2 with TRBJ1-1; D call uncertain. CDR3 length: 14 residues. V shed 4 bases and J shed 0 bases, with 9 bases lying between them. The germline CDR1 and CDR2 sequences are SGHTA and FQGNSA. The CDR3 region is CASSWARMNTEAFF. The CDR3, as DNA: TGTGCCAGCAGCTGGGCCAGGATGAACACTGAAGCTTTCTTT. The complete variable domain, with remaining parts taken from reference TRBV7-2 and TRBJ1-1, reads GAGVSQSPSNKVTEKGKDVELRCDPISGHTALYWYRQSLGQGLEFLIYFQGNSAPDKSGLPSDRFSAERTGGSVSTLTIQRTQQEDSAVYLCASSWARMNTEAFFGQGTRLTVV.

In its sample, this clonotype was seen many times. Written as DNA, the CDR3 is TGCAGCACGGGTGAACCCTACAATGAGCAGTTCTTC. Its translation is CSTGEPYNEQFF. This rearrangement joins TRBV29-1 to TRBJ2-1; D call uncertain. The CDR3 is 12 amino acids. The germline CDR1 and CDR2 sequences are SQVTM and ANQGSEA. Trimming took off 8 bases at V and 2 bases at J, with 10 bases between the two ends.

The chain employs TRBV13 and TRBJ2-2; D tentatively fits TRBD1 or TRBD2 (5 bases each). The germline CDR1 and CDR2 sequences are PRHDT and FYEKMQ (reference sequence). Trimming removed 2 bases at V and 1 base at J, with 11 bases between. The CDR3 runs to 16 residues. CDR3 amino acids: CASSLRGTMNTGELFF. The CDR3 DNA reads as TGTGCCAGCAGCTTAAGAGGGACGATGAACACCGGGGAGCTGTTTTTT.

This chain joins TRBV30 and TRBJ1-2; unclear D gene. CDR3 size: 9 residues. V lost 4 bases and J 8 bases, leaving 5 bases between the germline ends. Per the germline V gene, CDR1 is GTSNPN and CDR2 is SVGIG (reference sequence). The CDR3 nucleotides read TGTGCCTGGACCGAAGGCTACACCTTC. Its protein product is CAWTEGYTF.

The CDR3 sequence: CASSPGLEQPQHF. DNA of the CDR3: TGTGCCAGCTCACCGGGGCTTGAGCAGCCCCAGCATTTT. The rearrangement links TRBV18 to TRBJ1-5, with a possible D match to TRBD1 (5 bases). Germline CDR1 is KGHSH and CDR2 is LQKENI. Trimming took 3 bases from V and 7 from J, leaving 10 bases between them. This CDR3 contains 13 residues. The full variable domain, with the rest looked up from reference TRBV18 and TRBJ1-5, is NAGVMQNPRHLVRRRGQEARLRCSPMKGHSHVYWYRQLPEEGLKFMVYLQKENIIDESGMPKERFSAEFPKEGPSILRIQQVVRGDSAAYFCASSPGLEQPQHFGDGTRLSIL.

The chain employs TRBV21-1 and TRBJ1-1; the table's D gene call, TRBD1, was not cross checked with the DNA. TRBV21-1 is described as a pseudogene. This CDR3 region has 14 residues. The CDR3 is CASSPGSQSTEAFF. The CDR3 nucleotides are TGTGCCAGCAGCCCAGGGTCCCAAAGCACTGAAGCTTTCTTT.

This clonotype has at least ten counts. The J gene is TRBJ1-2, the V gene TRBV12-3 or TRBV12-4; 8 positions match TRBD1. Losses at the gene ends were 5 bases for V and 2 bases for J; bases not matched to a gene: 7. The CDR3 is made up of 15 amino acids. For the CDR3, the DNA is TGTGCCAGCAGTCTCGGACAGGGAGGAAACTATGGCTACACCTTC. As protein: CASSLGQGGNYGYTF.

Concerning this clonotype itself: One end of the junction is discordant with germline, which a read error may explain. The chain joins TRBV7-9 to TRBJ1-2; D is unresolved. This CDR3 is built from 12 residues. Germline-derived CDR1 and CDR2 are SEHNR and FQNEAQ (reference sequence). This CDR3 reads CASNLVSGGYTF. As DNA, the CDR3 is TGTGCCAGCAACTTAGTATCGGGTGGCTACACCTTC. Complete variable domain (other parts from reference TRBV7-9 and TRBJ1-2): DTGVSQNPRHKITKRGQNVTFRCDPISEHNRLYWYRQTLGQGPEFLTYFQNEAQLEKSRLLSDRFSAERPKGSFSTLEIQRTEQGDSAMYLCASNLVSGGYTFGSGTRLTVV.

A few counts support this clonotype. The rearrangement links TRBV12-3 or TRBV12-4 to TRBJ2-3; 9 positions match TRBD2. CDR3 length: 16 amino acids. The ends lost 5 bases at V and 5 bases at J; junction bases unmatched: 11. CDR3 DNA sequence: TGTGCCAGCAGTCCCGGGGTAGCGGGGGTTGTAGATACGCAGTATTTT. Amino acids: CASSPGVAGVVDTQYF.

V gene TRBV7-9 combines with J gene TRBJ1-1; TRBD1 might be the D (5 bases). V was cut by 5 bases and J by 4 bases, with 14 bases left in between. Germline V lookup: CDR1 SEHNR, CDR2 FQNEAQ (reference sequence). This CDR3 has 14 amino acids. In DNA form, the CDR3 reads TGTGCCAGCAGCGTACACAGGTTCGGCACTGAAGCTTTCTTT. This sequence encodes CASSVHRFGTEAFF.

The rearrangement links TRBV20-1 to TRBJ2-1, with D unclear. The V gene lost 0 bases and the J gene lost 4 bases, with 7 bases spanning the gap. The CDR3 consists of 13 residues. Germline CDR1 reads DFQATT; CDR2 reads SNEGSKA (reference sequence). CDR3 amino acids: CSARDLRYNEQFF. The CDR3 nucleotides are TGCAGTGCTAGAGATTTACGGTACAATGAGCAGTTCTTC.

The chain has TRBV12-3 or TRBV12-4 and TRBJ2-1; TRBD2 aligns across 7 bases. This CDR3 spans 13 amino acids. V shed 8 bases and J 4 bases; nucleotides not matched to a gene: 5. The DNA of the CDR3 is TGTGCCAGCGGCAGCGGGAAGTACAATGAGCAGTTCTTC. Translated, it gives CASGSGKYNEQFF.

The CDR3 coding sequence is TGTGCCAGCAGCCCAGGGACAGGGGAAGGCACTGAAGCTTTCTTT. Its protein is CASSPGTGEGTEAFF. This rearrangement joins TRBV7-3 to TRBJ1-1, with 10 bases aligning to TRBD1. In germline, CDR1 is SGHTA, CDR2 FQGTGA. With V trimmed by 5 bases and J by 4 bases, 7 bases remained unmatched. CDR3 length: 15 amino acids.

J is TRBJ2-1 and V is TRBV20-1, with D perhaps matching TRBD1 or TRBD2 (5 bases each). This CDR3 comprises 14 residues. Per the germline V gene, CDR1 is DFQATT and CDR2 is SNEGSKA (reference sequence). Deletions cut 3 bases from V and 4 bases from J, with 13 bases between. The CDR3 reads CSASVFEGYNEQFF. In DNA form, the CDR3 reads TGCAGTGCTAGCGTATTTGAGGGGTACAATGAGCAGTTCTTC.

The rearrangement uses TRBV20-1 and TRBJ2-3, with D perhaps TRBD2 (5 bases). The CDR3 runs to 15 residues. V was pared by 6 bases and J by 2 bases, with 18 bases between. The germline V gene has CDR1 DFQATT and CDR2 SNEGSKA (reference sequence). The CDR3 is CSAKQGLGVTDTQYF. As DNA, the CDR3 is TGCAGTGCCAAACAAGGACTTGGAGTCACAGATACGCAGTATTTT.

This clonotype was seen more than once but under ten times. The chain links TRBV7-3 to TRBJ2-1; D gene ambiguous. Germline CDR1 reads SGHTA; CDR2 reads FQGTGA. The ends were cut back, 5 bases at V and 10 bases at J, with 15 bases in the middle. The CDR3 has 13 amino acids. CDR3 nucleotides: TGTGCCAGCAGCCTGGGCCCGCAGGAAGAGCAGTTCTTC. Its translation is CASSLGPQEEQFF.

The chain joins TRBV14 to TRBJ2-7, with TRBD2 matching 8 bases. Per germline, CDR1 SGHDN and CDR2 FVKESK. The CDR3 is 16 amino acids. The ends lost 3 bases at V and 5 bases at J; junction bases unmatched: 12. The CDR3 sequence: CASSHPRGGIKHEQYF. In DNA form, the CDR3 reads TGTGCCAGCAGCCACCCACGCGGGGGGATTAAACACGAGCAGTACTTC.

The chain links TRBV29-1 to TRBJ1-2; possibly TRBD1 for D (5 bases). CDR3 length: 15 amino acids. The V end was cut by 6 bases, the J end by 0 bases, with 17 bases between. Germline CDR1 and CDR2: SQVTM and ANQGSEA. The CDR3 loop is CSVPLGGGSNYGYTF. The CDR3 DNA reads as TGCAGCGTCCCCTTGGGGGGGGGTTCTAACTATGGCTACACCTTC.

The V call is TRBV4-1, the J call TRBJ1-1, with D hard to call. The CDR3 contains 16 residues. V was pared by 1 base and J by 0 bases, with 12 bases between. Germline loops: CDR1 MGHRA, CDR2 YSYEKL. For the CDR3, the DNA is TGCGCCAGCAGCCAAGGGACGTACGGAGTGAACACTGAAGCTTTCTTT. Protein: CASSQGTYGVNTEAFF.

The chain recombines TRBV27 with TRBJ2-1; 9 nucleotides align to TRBD2. V lost 7 bases to trimming and J lost 5 bases; unmatched junction nucleotides: 9. This CDR3 is 15 amino acids long. The germline CDR1 and CDR2 sequences are MNHEY and SMNVEV (reference sequence). Here the CDR3 DNA reads TGTGCCAGCACCTCGAGGCTAGCGGGAAACAATGAGCAGTTCTTC. This sequence encodes CASTSRLAGNNEQFF.

The chain is built from TRBV25-1 and TRBJ2-7; perhaps D is TRBD1 or TRBD2 (5 bases each). V was trimmed by 8 bases and J by 2 bases, leaving 13 bases between them. CDR1 and CDR2 (germline): MGHDK, SYGVNS. This CDR3 region has 13 residues. The CDR3 DNA sequence: TGTGCCAGCTCACGGGGCTATGCCTACGAGCAGTACTTC. Translation: CASSRGYAYEQYF.

Comments on this clonotype: At one end the junction does not follow the germline gene, possibly because of a read error. The rearrangement joins TRBV18 to TRBJ2-1; possibly TRBD1 for D (5 bases). The germline V gene encodes CDR1 KGHSH and CDR2 LQKENI. This CDR3 has 16 residues. CDR3: CASSPPRQGAYNEPFF. The CDR3 DNA reads as TGTGCCAGCTCACCACCTAGGCAGGGTGCCTACAATGAGCCGTTCTTC.